A selection of T cell receptor beta chains follows, all from one sample in a study of shared clonotypes between healthy human individuals. Here immunoSEQ multiplex PCR was the method, and the copy in TCRdb shows in-frame clones only, minus some. Of 1.6 million or so clones listed, about 98.5% are singletons. The sequenced material came from naive CD4+ T cells sorted from blood. These receptors were obtained from a man aged 30 to 39 in good health. The CDR3 runs from the conserved cysteine through the conserved F or W. The D gene is left open where the match is weak. Size values are once, few and many counts, or a class for expanded clones, and some rows have none.

- | TRBJ1-2 | TRBV30 | - | CAWSVQGMSGYTF | TGTGCCTGGAGTGTTCAGGGGATGAGTGGCTACACCTTC
- | TRBJ1-5 | TRBV29-1 | - | CSGGGGNQPQHF | TGCAGCGGGGGAGGTGGCAATCAGCCCCAGCATTTT
- | TRBJ2-2 | TRBV18 | - | CASSPQKNTGELFF | TGTGCCAGCTCACCACAGAAGAACACCGGGGAGCTGTTTTTT
- | TRBJ1-4 | TRBV10-3 | - | CAIRQGAGEKLFF | TGTGCCATCAGGCAGGGTGCGGGAGAAAAACTGTTTTTT
TRBD2 | TRBJ2-3 | TRBV11-2 | - | CASSLDLLAGDTQYF | TGTGCCAGCAGCTTAGATTTACTAGCGGGAGATACGCAGTATTTT
- | TRBJ1-1 | TRBV6-5 | - | CASSYRGSITEAFF | TGTGCCAGCAGTTACAGAGGCTCCATCACTGAAGCTTTCTTT
TRBD1 | TRBJ2-2 | TRBV10-1 | - | CASKAGTGGSNTGELFF | TGCGCCAGCAAGGCCGGGACAGGGGGTTCGAACACCGGGGAGCTGTTTTTT
- | TRBJ2-7 | TRBV10-1 | - | CASSESPVQEQYF | TGCGCCAGCAGTGAGAGCCCTGTACAAGAGCAGTACTTC
- | TRBJ1-5 | TRBV2 | - | CASSYLPDAYSNQPQHF | TGTGCCAGCAGTTATCTGCCAGACGCATATAGCAATCAGCCCCAGCATTTT
- | TRBJ2-4 | TRBV29-1 | - | CSAWEDKNIQYF | TGCAGCGCTTGGGAGGACAAAAACATTCAGTACTTC
- | TRBJ1-4 | TRBV29-1 | - | CSVHSGSPGEKLFF | TGCAGCGTCCATAGCGGGTCCCCTGGCGAAAAACTGTTTTTT
TRBD2 | TRBJ2-7 | TRBV5-1 | - | CASTIPGGAYEQYF | TGCGCCAGCACCATCCCGGGGGGGGCATACGAGCAGTACTTC
TRBD2 | TRBJ2-3 | TRBV5-6 | - | CASSPGTSGSVLWDTQYF | TGTGCCAGCAGCCCCGGGACTAGCGGGAGCGTACTCTGGGATACGCAGTATTTT
TRBD2 | TRBJ2-3 | TRBV27 | - | CASSLIAGGTDTQYF | TGTGCCAGCAGTTTAATAGCGGGAGGCACAGATACGCAGTATTTT
- | TRBJ2-5 | TRBV5-1 | - | CASSSWGQTQYF | TGCGCCAGCAGCTCTTGGGGCCAGACCCAGTACTTC
- | TRBJ2-2 | TRBV13 | once | CASRLLGYTGELFF | TGTGCCAGCAGGCTTCTAGGCTACACCGGGGAGCTGTTTTTT
- | TRBJ1-2 | TRBV11-2 | - | CASSLAGTYGYTF | TGTGCCAGCAGCTTAGCGGGGACCTATGGCTACACCTTC
- | TRBJ2-2 | TRBV25-1 | - | CASSHLGLRAGELFF | TGTGCCAGCAGTCACCTGGGGTTAAGGGCCGGGGAGCTGTTTTTT
- | TRBJ1-1 | TRBV9 | - | CASSVAQKNTEAFF | TGTGCCAGCAGCGTAGCTCAGAAGAACACTGAAGCTTTCTTT
- | TRBJ2-7 | TRBV18 | - | CASSPDAHEQYF | TGTGCCAGCTCACCGGACGCGCACGAGCAGTACTTC
TRBD2 | TRBJ2-1 | TRBV5-1 | - | CASSLAGTSGKFEQFF | TGCGCCAGCAGCTTGGCCGGGACTAGCGGGAAATTTGAGCAGTTCTTC
- | TRBJ2-7 | TRBV7-9 | - | CASSSGLIYEQYF | TGTGCCAGCAGCTCGGGCCTTATCTACGAGCAGTACTTC
- | TRBJ1-2 | TRBV19 | - | CASSLDRSRYGYTF | TGTGCCAGTAGCCTAGACAGATCTCGCTATGGCTACACCTTC
- | TRBJ1-5 | TRBV6-1 | once | CASSEGYSNQPQHF | TGTGCCAGCAGTGAAGGTTATAGCAATCAGCCCCAGCATTTT
- | TRBJ2-6 | TRBV9 | - | CASSVAGANVLTF | TGTGCCAGCAGCGTGGCTGGGGCCAACGTCCTGACTTTC
TRBD1 | TRBJ2-7 | TRBV11-2 | - | CASSTLDRFSYEQYF | TGTGCCAGCAGCACTCTGGACAGGTTCTCCTACGAGCAGTACTTC
- | TRBJ2-5 | TRBV19 | - | CASMGRQETQYF | TGTGCCAGTATGGGGCGGCAAGAGACCCAGTACTTC
TRBD2 | TRBJ2-7 | TRBV5-6 | - | CASSLYLTSGISEQYF | TGTGCCAGCAGCTTGTACCTGACTAGCGGTATCTCCGAGCAGTACTTC
- | TRBJ2-3 | TRBV6-6 | - | CASRGTTGGSTDTQYF | TGTGCCAGCCGAGGGACCACCGGAGGGAGCACAGATACGCAGTATTTT
- | TRBJ2-1 | TRBV6-1 | - | CASSLEGLTNEQFF | TGTGCCAGCAGTTTGGAGGGACTCACTAATGAGCAGTTCTTC
TRBD1 | TRBJ1-2 | TRBV7-2 | - | CASSPGQGRPSGYTF | TGTGCCAGCAGCCCCGGACAGGGACGGCCTAGCGGCTACACCTTC
- | TRBJ2-7 | TRBV7-9 | - | CASSPRTVSSYEQYF | TGTGCCAGCAGCCCCCGGACAGTAAGCTCCTACGAGCAGTACTTC
TRBD1 | TRBJ1-3 | TRBV5-6 | - | CASNRLTGGGTGNTIYF | TGTGCCAGCAATCGGTTAACAGGAGGGGGCACTGGAAACACCATATATTTT
- | TRBJ2-7 | TRBV6-1 | - | CASSALRSYEQYF | TGTGCCAGCAGTGCTCTAAGATCCTACGAGCAGTACTTC
- | TRBJ2-3 | TRBV6-1 | - | CASSEARVTDTQYF | TGTGCCAGCAGTGAGGCCAGAGTCACAGATACGCAGTATTTT
- | TRBJ2-1 | TRBV28 | - | CASRFLGRDHEQFF | TGTGCCAGCAGGTTTCTTGGACGGGATCATGAGCAGTTCTTC
- | TRBJ1-2 | TRBV18 | - | CASSQDYYGYTF | TGTGCCAGCTCACAGGATTACTATGGCTACACCTTC